One and the same sample provided the 5 T cell receptor beta chains below, sequenced in a study of CD8 T cells in ankylosing spondylitis. General study points: What seemed typical of ankylosing spondylitis blood was a TCR beta motif built from eight highly homologous variants.

Their cognate antigens are unknown. Each CDR3 protein is one row after TCRdb ran MiXCR on the 5' RACE reads. Of hundreds of thousands of distinct CDR3 sequences in the sample, 20% to 30% were seen once. The sample was blood, either unsorted or a sorted T cell fraction (not recorded which). Receptor source: a male donor with ankylosing spondylitis.

This clonotype was seen at least ten times. The chain has TRBV7-9 and TRBJ2-1; a possible D gene is TRBD2 (5 bases). The CDR3 runs 12 residues. Between the trimmed V and J ends, which lost 10 bases and 8 bases, there was a span of 15 bases. Germline V gene lookup returns CDR1 SEHNR and CDR2 FQNEAQ (reference sequence). CDR3 residues: CATHRGDDEQFF. Here the CDR3 DNA reads TGTGCCACCCACCGGGGTGACGATGAGCAGTTCTTC.

The chain joins TRBV24-1 to TRBJ2-2; TRBD1 matches 7 bases. The V and J ends lost 8 bases and 5 bases, in that order; junction bases with no gene match: 4. Germline V CDR1 and CDR2: KGHDR, SFDVKD. This CDR3 contains 13 residues. The DNA for the CDR3 is TGTGCCACCACCGGGACAGCGACCGGGGAGCTGTTTTTT. This gives the protein CATTGTATGELFF.

The CDR3 loop reads CSARGIQGPGYGYTF. The CDR3 region has the DNA TGCAGTGCTAGAGGCATACAGGGGCCGGGCTATGGCTACACCTTC. The V gene is TRBV20-1, the J gene TRBJ1-2; 7 bases align to TRBD1. V lost 1 base, J lost 4 bases, and 9 bases stayed unmatched. The CDR3 has 15 residues. The germline V gene encodes CDR1 DFQATT and CDR2 SNEGSKA (reference sequence).

There are a few counts of this clonotype. The V and J genes are TRBV3-1 and TRBJ1-1, with TRBD1 identical over 9 bases. This CDR3 contains 17 residues. The J segment lost 0 bases and the V segment lost 2 bases, leaving 7 bases of the junction unmatched. From germline, CDR1 is LGHDT and CDR2 YNNKEL (reference sequence). The CDR3 here is CASSQPPGQGLNTEAFF. The CDR3 bases are TGTGCCAGCAGCCAACCCCCCGGACAGGGGTTGAACACTGAAGCTTTCTTT.

This sequence joins TRBV2 and TRBJ2-1, with D tentatively TRBD2 (5 bases). CDR1 is SNHLY, CDR2 FYNNEI, per germline. Trimming cost V 7 bases and J 3 bases, with 16 bases left between them. There are 15 residues in the CDR3. The CDR3 loop reads CASKTGRTFYNEQFF. The DNA for the CDR3 is TGTGCCAGCAAAACGGGCAGGACTTTCTACAATGAGCAGTTCTTC.